This record covers a single T cell receptor (beta chain). Libraries were prepared by immunoSEQ multiplex PCR; TCRdb keeps only in-frame clonotypes and omits some of them. The table records about 77,000 clones, approximately 90% of them present only once. This record comes from a study of T cell changes during pregnancy in multiple sclerosis. V shed 1 base and J shed 4 bases, with 14 bases lying between them. Germline V lookup: CDR1 GTSNPN, CDR2 SVGIG (reference sequence). The CDR3 is 14 residues long. Sequences were derived from peripheral blood, sampled before pregnancy. This sequence joins TRBV30 and TRBJ2-7; weak D call: TRBD2 (5 bases). The receptor's source is a female donor with multiple sclerosis, enrolled in a pregnancy study. CDR3 coding DNA: TGTGCCTGGAGTGCAAGTGGGCTAGCTTACGAGCAGTACTTC. Protein sequence: CAWSASGLAYEQYF.